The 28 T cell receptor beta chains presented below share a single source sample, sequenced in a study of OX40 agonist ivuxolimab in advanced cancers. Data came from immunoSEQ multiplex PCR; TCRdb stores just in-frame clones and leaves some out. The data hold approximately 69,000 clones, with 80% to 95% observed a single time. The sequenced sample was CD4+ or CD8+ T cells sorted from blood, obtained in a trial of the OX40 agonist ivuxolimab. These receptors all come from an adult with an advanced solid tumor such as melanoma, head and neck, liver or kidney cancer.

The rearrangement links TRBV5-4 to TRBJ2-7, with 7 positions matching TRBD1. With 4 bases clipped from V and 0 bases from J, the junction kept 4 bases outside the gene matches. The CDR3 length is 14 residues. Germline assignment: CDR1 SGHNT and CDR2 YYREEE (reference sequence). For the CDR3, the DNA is TGTGCCAGCAGCCCGGGACAGAGCTCCTACGAGCAGTACTTC. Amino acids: CASSPGQSSYEQYF.

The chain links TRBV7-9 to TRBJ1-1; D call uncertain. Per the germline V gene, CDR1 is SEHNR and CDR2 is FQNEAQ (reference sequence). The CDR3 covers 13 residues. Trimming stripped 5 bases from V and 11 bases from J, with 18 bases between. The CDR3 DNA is TGTGCCAGCAGCGGACGGCAGAACGGGGTCGCTTTCTTT. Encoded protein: CASSGRQNGVAFF.

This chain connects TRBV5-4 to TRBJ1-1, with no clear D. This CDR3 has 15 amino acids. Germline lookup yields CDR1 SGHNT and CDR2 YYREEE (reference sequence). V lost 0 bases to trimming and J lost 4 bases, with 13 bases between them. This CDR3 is CASSLDVVGVTEAFF. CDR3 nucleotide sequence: TGTGCCAGCAGCTTGGATGTGGTGGGAGTCACTGAAGCTTTCTTT.

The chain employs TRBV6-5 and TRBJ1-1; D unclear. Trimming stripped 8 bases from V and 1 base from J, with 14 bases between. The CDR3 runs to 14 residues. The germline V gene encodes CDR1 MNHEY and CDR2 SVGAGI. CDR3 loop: CASFPWAENTEAFF. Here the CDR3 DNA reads TGTGCCAGCTTCCCGTGGGCAGAGAACACTGAAGCTTTCTTT.

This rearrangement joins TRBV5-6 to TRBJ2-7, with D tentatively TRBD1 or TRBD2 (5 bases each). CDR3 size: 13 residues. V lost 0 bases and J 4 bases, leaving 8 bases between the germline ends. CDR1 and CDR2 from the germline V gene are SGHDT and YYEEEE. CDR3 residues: CASSLAWGYEQYF. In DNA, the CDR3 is TGTGCCAGCAGCTTGGCGTGGGGGTACGAGCAGTACTTC.

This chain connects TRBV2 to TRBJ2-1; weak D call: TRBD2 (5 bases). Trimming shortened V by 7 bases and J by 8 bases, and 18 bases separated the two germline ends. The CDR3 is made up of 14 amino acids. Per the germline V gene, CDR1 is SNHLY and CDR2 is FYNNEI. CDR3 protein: CASKVRGRRDEQFF. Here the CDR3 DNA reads TGTGCCAGCAAGGTTCGAGGGAGAAGAGATGAGCAGTTCTTC.

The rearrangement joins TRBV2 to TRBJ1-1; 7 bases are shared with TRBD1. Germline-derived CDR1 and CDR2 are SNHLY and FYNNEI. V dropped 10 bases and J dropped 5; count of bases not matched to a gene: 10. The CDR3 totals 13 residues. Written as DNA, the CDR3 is TGTGCCAACCAGGGGGGTGGGATTACTGAAGCTTTCTTT. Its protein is CANQGGGITEAFF.

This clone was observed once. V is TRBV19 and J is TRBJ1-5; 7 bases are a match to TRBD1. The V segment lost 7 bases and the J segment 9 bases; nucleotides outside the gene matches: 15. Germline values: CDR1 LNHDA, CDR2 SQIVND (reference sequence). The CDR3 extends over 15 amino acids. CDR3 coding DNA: TGTGCCAGTACTCCCCTGGGACAGCCCCATATGCCCCAGCATTTT. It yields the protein CASTPLGQPHMPQHF. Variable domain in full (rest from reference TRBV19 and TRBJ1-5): DGGITQSPKYLFRKEGQNVTLSCEQNLNHDAMYWYRQDPGQGLRLIYYSQIVNDFQKGDIAEGYSVSREKKESFPLTVTSAQKNPTAFYLCASTPLGQPHMPQHFGDGTRLSIL.

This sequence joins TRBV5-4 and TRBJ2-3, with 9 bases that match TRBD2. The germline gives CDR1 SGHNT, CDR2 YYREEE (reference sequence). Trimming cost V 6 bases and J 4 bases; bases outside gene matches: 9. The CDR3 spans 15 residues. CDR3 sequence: CASTSASGVPDTQYF. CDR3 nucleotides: TGTGCCAGCACGTCGGCTAGCGGGGTCCCAGATACGCAGTATTTT.

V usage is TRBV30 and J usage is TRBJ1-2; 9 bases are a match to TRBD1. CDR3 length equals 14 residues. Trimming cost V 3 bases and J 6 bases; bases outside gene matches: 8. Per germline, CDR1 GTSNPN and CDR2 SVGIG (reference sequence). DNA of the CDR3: TGTGCCTGGAGCTCTGGACAGGGGTACAATGGCTACACCTTC. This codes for CAWSSGQGYNGYTF.

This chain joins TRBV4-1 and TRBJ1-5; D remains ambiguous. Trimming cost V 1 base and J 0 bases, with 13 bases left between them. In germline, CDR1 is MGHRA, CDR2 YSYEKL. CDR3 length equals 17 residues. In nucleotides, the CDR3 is TGCGCCAGCAGCCAAGTAGGCAACAGCCTTAGCAATCAGCCCCAGCATTTT. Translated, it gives CASSQVGNSLSNQPQHF.

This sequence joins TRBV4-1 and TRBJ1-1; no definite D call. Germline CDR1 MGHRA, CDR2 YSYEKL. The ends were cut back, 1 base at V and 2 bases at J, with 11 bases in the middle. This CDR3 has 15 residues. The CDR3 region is CASSQALGRNTEAFF. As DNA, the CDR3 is TGCGCCAGCAGCCAAGCTTTAGGCAGAAACACTGAAGCTTTCTTT.

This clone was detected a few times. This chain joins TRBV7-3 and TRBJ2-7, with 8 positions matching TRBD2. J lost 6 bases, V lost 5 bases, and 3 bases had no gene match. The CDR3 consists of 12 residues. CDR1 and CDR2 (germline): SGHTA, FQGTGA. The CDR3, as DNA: TGTGCCAGCAGCCAAACTAGCGGCGAGCAGTACTTC. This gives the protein CASSQTSGEQYF.

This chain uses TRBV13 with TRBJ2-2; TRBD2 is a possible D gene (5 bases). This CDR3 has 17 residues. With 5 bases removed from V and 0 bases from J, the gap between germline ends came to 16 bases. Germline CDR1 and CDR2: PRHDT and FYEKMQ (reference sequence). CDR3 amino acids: CASSPPRGYANTGELFF. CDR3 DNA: TGTGCCAGCAGCCCACCCCGGGGATATGCGAACACCGGGGAGCTGTTTTTT. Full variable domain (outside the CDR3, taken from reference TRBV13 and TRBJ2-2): AAGVIQSPRHLIKEKRETATLKCYPIPRHDTVYWYQQGPGQDPQFLISFYEKMQSDKGSIPDRFSAQQFSDYHSELNMSSLELGDSALYFCASSPPRGYANTGELFFGEGSRLTVL.

This CDR3 is CASSLGQGMRYEQFF. The CDR3 DNA is TGTGCCAGCAGCCTGGGACAGGGCATGCGGTATGAGCAGTTCTTC. J is TRBJ2-1 and V is TRBV11-3; 9 bases are shared with TRBD1. Looked up from germline, CDR1 is SGHNT and CDR2 is YENEEA. CDR3 length: 15 residues. V was pared by 5 bases and J by 8 bases, with 10 bases of the junction left unmatched.

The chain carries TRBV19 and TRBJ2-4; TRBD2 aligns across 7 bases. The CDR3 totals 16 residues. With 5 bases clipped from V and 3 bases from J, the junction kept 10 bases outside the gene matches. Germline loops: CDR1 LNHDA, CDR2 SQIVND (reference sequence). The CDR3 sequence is CASSSMTSQSKNIQYF. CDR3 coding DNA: TGTGCCAGTAGTTCCATGACTAGCCAGAGCAAAAACATTCAGTACTTC.

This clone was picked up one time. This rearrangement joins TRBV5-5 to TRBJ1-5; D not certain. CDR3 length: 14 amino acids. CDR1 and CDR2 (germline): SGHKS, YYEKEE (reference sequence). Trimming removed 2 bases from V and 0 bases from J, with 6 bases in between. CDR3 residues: CASSFRNSNQPQHF. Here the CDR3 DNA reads TGTGCCAGCAGCTTCAGAAATAGCAATCAGCCCCAGCATTTT.

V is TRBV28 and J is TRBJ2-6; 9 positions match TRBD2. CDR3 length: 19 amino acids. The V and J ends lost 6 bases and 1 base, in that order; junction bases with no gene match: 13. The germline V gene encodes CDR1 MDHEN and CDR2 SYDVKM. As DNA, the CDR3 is TGTGCCAGCAGCGGTAGCAAGGCGGGAGGGCCTTCTGGGGCCAACGTCCTGACTTTC. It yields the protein CASSGSKAGGPSGANVLTF.

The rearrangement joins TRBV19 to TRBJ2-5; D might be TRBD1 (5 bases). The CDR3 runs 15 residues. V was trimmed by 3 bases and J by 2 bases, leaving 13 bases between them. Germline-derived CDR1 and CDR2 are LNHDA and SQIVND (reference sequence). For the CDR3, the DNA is TGTGCCAGTAGTATGAATCTTGGGGCTCAAGAGACCCAGTACTTC. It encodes CASSMNLGAQETQYF.

CDR3 bases: TGTGCCAGCAGCCCGGGACTGCCGATCTACGAGCAGTACTTC. Translated: CASSPGLPIYEQYF. The chain combines TRBV6-5 with TRBJ2-7; weak D call: TRBD2 (6 bases). CDR3 length equals 14 residues. V gave up 6 bases and J gave up 3 bases, with 15 bases separating them. Germline V gene sequence: CDR1 MNHEY, CDR2 SVGAGI.

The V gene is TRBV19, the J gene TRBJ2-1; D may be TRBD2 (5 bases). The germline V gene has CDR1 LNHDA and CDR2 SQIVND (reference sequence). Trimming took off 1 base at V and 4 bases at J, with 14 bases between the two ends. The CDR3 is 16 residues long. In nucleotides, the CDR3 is TGTGCCAGTAGTATAGCACGAGAGTGGGAGTACAATGAGCAGTTCTTC. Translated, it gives CASSIAREWEYNEQFF.

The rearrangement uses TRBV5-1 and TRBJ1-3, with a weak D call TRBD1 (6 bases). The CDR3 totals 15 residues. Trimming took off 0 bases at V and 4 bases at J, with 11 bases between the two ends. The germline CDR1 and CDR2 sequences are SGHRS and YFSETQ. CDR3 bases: TGCGCCAGCAGCTTGGCCGGGACAAGAGGAAACACCATATATTTT. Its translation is CASSLAGTRGNTIYF. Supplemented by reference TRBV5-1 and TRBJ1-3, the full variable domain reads KAGVTQTPRYLIKTRGQQVTLSCSPISGHRSVSWYQQTPGQGLQFLFEYFSETQRNKGNFPGRFSGRQFSNSRSEMNVSTLELGDSALYLCASSLAGTRGNTIYFGEGSWLTVV.

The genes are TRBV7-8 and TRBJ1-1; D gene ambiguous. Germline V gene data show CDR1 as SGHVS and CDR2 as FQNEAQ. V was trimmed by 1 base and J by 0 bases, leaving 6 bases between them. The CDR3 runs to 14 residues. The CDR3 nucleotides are TGTGCCAGCAGCTTAGGTTTGTTGAACACTGAAGCTTTCTTT. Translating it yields CASSLGLLNTEAFF.

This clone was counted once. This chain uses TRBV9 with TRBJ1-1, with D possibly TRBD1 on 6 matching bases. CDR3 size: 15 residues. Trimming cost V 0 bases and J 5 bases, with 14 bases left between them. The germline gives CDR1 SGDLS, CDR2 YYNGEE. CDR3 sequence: CASSVELGAGTEAFF. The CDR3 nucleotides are TGTGCCAGCAGCGTAGAACTGGGGGCGGGTACTGAAGCTTTCTTT.

In DNA, the CDR3 is TGCAGCGCTCAGGGGCGGCTAGCGGCATACAATGAGCAGTTCTTC. Its translation is CSAQGRLAAYNEQFF. The chain has TRBV29-1 and TRBJ2-1; TRBD2 might be the D (7 bases). Trimming shortened V by 7 bases and J by 4 bases, and 20 bases separated the two germline ends. The CDR3 has 15 residues. The germline gives CDR1 SQVTM, CDR2 ANQGSEA.

CDR3: CSAFRGNEQFF. The DNA of the CDR3 is TGCAGTGCTTTTAGGGGGAATGAGCAGTTCTTC. The V and J genes are TRBV20-1 and TRBJ2-1; maybe TRBD1 (6 bases). Trimming cost V 5 bases and J 7 bases, with 9 bases left between them. The germline V gene encodes CDR1 DFQATT and CDR2 SNEGSKA (reference sequence). CDR3 length equals 11 residues.

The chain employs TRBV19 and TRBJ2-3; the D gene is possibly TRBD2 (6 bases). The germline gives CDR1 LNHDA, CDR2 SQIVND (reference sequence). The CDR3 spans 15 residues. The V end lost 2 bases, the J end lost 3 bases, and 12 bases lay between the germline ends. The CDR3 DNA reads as TGTGCCAGTAGTATAATTGGGGGGAGTACAGATACGCAGTATTTT. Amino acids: CASSIIGGSTDTQYF.

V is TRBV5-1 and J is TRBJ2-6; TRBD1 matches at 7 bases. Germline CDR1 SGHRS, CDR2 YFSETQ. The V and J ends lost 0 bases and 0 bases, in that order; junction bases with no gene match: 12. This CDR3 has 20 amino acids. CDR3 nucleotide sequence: TGCGCCAGCAGCTTGGTAAAACAAACAGGGGCCCCCTCTGGGGCCAACGTCCTGACTTTC. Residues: CASSLVKQTGAPSGANVLTF. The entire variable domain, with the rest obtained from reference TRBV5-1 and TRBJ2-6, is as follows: KAGVTQTPRYLIKTRGQQVTLSCSPISGHRSVSWYQQTPGQGLQFLFEYFSETQRNKGNFPGRFSGRQFSNSRSEMNVSTLELGDSALYLCASSLVKQTGAPSGANVLTFGAGSRLTVL.